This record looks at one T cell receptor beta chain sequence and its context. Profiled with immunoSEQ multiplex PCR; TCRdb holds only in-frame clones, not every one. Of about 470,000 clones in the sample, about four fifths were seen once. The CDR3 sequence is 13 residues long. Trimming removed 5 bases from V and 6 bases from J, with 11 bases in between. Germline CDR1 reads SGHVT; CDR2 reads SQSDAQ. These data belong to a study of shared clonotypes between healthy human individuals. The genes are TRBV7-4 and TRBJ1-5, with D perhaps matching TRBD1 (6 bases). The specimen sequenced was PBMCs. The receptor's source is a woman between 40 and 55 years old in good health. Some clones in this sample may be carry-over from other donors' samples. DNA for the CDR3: TGTGCCAGCAGCGAAGAGGGGGGTCAGCCCCAGCATTTT. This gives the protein CASSEEGGQPQHF.